The present TCR beta chain was sequenced within a study of OX40 agonist ivuxolimab in advanced cancers. In germline, CDR1 is SNHLY, CDR2 FYNNEI. Trimming cost V 7 bases and J 8 bases, with 11 bases left between them. This CDR3 has 11 amino acids. TCRdb keeps only in-frame clones here, not all; method: immunoSEQ multiplex PCR. The sample carries just over 70,000 clones, 84% recorded once. This clone was found once. Cycle 7 day 1, cycle 4 day 1, and baseline were the timepoints at which blood was sampled. This chain uses TRBV2 with TRBJ1-2; no reliable D call. The material sequenced was CD4+ or CD8+ T cells sorted from blood, taken in a trial of the OX40 agonist ivuxolimab. The source of this sequence is an adult with an advanced solid tumor such as melanoma, head and neck, liver or kidney cancer. The CDR3 nucleotides read TGTGCCAGCACCCTAGTGACGGGCTACACCTTC. Translation gives CASTLVTGYTF.